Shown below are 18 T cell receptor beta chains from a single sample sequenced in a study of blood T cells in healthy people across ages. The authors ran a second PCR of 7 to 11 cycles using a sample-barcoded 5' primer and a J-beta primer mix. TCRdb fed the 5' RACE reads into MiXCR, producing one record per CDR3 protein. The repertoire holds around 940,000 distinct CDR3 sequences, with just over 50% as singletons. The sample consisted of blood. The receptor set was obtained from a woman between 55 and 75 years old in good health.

CDR3 in DNA: TGCAGCGCTGAGAAAGCCGGGACAGGAGGCAATGAGCAGTTCTTC. Translation: CSAEKAGTGGNEQFF. The chain recombines TRBV29-1 with TRBJ2-7; TRBD1 matches 8 bases. The end of the DNA is better explained by TRBJ2-1, so the J call may be wrong. CDR3 length: 15 residues. Germline-derived CDR1 and CDR2 are SQVTM and ANQGSEA.

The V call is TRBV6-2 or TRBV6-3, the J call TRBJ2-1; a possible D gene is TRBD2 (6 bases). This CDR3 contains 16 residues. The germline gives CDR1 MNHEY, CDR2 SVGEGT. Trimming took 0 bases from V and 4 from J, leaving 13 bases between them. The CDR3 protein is CASSYSIQRAYNEQFF. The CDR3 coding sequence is TGTGCCAGCAGTTACTCGATCCAGCGGGCATACAATGAGCAGTTCTTC.

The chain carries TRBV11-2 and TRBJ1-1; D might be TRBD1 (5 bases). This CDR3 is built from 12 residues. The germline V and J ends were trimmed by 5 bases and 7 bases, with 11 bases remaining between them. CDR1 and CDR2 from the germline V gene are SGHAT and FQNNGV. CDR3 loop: CASSPGTYEAFF. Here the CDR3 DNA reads TGTGCCAGCAGCCCCGGGACTTATGAAGCTTTCTTT.

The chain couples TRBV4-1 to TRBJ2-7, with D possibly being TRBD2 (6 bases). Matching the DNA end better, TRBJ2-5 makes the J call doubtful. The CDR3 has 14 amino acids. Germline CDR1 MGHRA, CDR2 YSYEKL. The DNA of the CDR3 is TGCGCCAGCAGCCAAGAAGCGGGTCGTGGGACCCAGTACTTC. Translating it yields CASSQEAGRGTQYF.

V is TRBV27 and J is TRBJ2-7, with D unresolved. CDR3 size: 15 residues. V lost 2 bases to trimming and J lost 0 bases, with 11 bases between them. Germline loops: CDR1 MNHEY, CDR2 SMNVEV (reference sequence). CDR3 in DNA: TGTGCCAGCAGTTTAGACAACTACCGCTCCTACGAGCAGTACTTC. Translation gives CASSLDNYRSYEQYF.

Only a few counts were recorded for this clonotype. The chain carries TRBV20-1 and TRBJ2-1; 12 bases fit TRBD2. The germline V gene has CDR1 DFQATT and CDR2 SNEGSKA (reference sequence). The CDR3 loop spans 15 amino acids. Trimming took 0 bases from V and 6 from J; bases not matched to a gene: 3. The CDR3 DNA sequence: TGCAGTGCTAGAGATCCGGGACTAGCGGGCAATGAGCAGTTCTTC. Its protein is CSARDPGLAGNEQFF.

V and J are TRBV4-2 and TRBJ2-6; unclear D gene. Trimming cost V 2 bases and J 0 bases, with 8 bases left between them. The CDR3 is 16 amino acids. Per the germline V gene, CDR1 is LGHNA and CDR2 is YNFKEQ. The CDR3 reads CASSQLHGSGANVLTF. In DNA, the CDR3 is TGTGCCAGCAGCCAATTACACGGCTCTGGGGCCAACGTCCTGACTTTC.

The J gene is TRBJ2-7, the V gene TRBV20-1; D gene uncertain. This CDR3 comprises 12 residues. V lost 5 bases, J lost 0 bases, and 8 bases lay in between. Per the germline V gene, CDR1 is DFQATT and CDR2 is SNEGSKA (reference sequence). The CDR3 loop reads CSASWDSYEQYF. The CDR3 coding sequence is TGCAGTGCTTCATGGGACTCCTACGAGCAGTACTTC.

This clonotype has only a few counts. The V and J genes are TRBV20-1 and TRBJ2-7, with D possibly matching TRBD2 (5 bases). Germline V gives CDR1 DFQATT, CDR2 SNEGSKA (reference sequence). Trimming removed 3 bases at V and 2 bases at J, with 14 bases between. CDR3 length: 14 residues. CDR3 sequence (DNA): TGCAGTGCTAGGACTACAACCCTTACCTACGAGCAGTACTTC. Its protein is CSARTTTLTYEQYF.

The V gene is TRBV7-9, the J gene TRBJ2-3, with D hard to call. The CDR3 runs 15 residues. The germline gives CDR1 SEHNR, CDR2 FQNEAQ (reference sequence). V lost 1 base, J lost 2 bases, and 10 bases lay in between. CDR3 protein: CASSLEALSTDTQYF. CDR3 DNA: TGTGCCAGCAGCTTAGAGGCGCTCTCCACAGATACGCAGTATTTT.

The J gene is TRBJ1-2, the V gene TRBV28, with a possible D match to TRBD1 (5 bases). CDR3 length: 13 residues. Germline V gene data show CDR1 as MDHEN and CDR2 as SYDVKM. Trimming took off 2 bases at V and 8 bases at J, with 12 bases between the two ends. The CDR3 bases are TGTGCCAGCAGTTTAGCGGAGGGACGGGGCTACACCTTC. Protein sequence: CASSLAEGRGYTF.

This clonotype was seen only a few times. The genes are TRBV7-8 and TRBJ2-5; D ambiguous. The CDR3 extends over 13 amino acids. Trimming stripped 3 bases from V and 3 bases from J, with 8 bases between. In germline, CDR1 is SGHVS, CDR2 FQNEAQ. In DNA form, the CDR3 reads TGTGCCAGCAGCTTGCCCCCCAAAGAGACCCAGTACTTC. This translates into CASSLPPKETQYF.

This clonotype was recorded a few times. In DNA, the CDR3 is TGTGCCAGCAGCTTACGAGGACTAGCGGGAGTAAATGAGCAGTACTTC. Translating it yields CASSLRGLAGVNEQYF. The chain employs TRBV7-8 and TRBJ2-7, with 13 bases matching TRBD2. The ends lost 2 bases at V and 7 bases at J; junction bases unmatched: 8. CDR1 SGHVS and CDR2 FQNEAQ come from the germline V gene. The CDR3 is made up of 16 amino acids.

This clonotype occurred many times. The CDR3 here is CAISEIVQGHEQYF. DNA of the CDR3: TGTGCCATCAGTGAGATAGTACAGGGGCACGAGCAGTACTTC. The chain has TRBV10-3 and TRBJ2-7; 7 bases are shared with TRBD1. The CDR3 contains 14 residues. Germline CDR1 is ENHRY and CDR2 is SYGVKD. V dropped 2 bases and J dropped 5; count of bases not matched to a gene: 6.

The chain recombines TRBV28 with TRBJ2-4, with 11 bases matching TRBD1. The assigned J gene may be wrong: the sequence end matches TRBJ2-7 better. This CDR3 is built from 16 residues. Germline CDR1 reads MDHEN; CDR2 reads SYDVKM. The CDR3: CASSPPGQGGYYEQYF. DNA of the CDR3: TGTGCCAGCAGTCCCCCGGGACAGGGGGGTTACTACGAGCAGTACTTC.

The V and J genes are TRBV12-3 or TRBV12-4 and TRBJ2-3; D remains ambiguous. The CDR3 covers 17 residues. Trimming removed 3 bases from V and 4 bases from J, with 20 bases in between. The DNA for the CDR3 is TGTGCCAGCAGTTTGCGGCCGCCAAGCACCCCCCCAGATACGCAGTATTTT. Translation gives CASSLRPPSTPPDTQYF.

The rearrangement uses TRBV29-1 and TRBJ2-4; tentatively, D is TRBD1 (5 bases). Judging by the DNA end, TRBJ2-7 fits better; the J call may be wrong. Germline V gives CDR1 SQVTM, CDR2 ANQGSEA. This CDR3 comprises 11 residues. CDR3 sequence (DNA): TGCAGCGTTGAGGTCAGGGACGAGCAGTACTTC. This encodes CSVEVRDEQYF.

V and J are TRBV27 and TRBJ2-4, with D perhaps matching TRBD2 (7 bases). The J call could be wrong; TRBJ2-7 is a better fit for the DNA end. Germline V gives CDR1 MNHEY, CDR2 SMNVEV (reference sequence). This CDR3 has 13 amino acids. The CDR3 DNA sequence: TGTGCCAGCAGACGGGAGGACAGAGACGAGCAGTACTTC. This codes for CASRREDRDEQYF.